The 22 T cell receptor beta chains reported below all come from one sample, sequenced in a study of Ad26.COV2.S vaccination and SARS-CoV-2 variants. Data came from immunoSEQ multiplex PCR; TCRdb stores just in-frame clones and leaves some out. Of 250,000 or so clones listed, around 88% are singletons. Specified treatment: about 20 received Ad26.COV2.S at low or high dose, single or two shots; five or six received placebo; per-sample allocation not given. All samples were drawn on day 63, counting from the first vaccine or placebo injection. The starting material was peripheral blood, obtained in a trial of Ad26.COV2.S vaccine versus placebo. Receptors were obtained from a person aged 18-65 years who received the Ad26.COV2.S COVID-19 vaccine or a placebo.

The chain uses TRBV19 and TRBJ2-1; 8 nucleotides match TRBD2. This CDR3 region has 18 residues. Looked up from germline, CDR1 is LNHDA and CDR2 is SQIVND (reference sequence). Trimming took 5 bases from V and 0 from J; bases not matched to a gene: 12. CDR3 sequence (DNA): TGTGCCAGTAGTGGAGGTAGCGGGAAGGTGAGCTCCTACAATGAGCAGTTCTTC. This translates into CASSGGSGKVSSYNEQFF.

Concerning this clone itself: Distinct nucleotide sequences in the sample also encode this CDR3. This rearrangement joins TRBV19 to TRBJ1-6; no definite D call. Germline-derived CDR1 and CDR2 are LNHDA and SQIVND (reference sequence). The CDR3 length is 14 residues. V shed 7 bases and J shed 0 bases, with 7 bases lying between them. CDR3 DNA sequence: TGTGCCAGTACCCAGAGCTCCTATAATTCACCCCTCCACTTT. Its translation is CASTQSSYNSPLHF.

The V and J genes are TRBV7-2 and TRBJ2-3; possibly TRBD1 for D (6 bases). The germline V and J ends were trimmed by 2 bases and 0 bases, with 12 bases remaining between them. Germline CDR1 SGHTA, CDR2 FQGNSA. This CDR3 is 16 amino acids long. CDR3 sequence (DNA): TGTGCCAGCAGCTTATGGGGACAAGAAAGCACAGATACGCAGTATTTT. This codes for CASSLWGQESTDTQYF.

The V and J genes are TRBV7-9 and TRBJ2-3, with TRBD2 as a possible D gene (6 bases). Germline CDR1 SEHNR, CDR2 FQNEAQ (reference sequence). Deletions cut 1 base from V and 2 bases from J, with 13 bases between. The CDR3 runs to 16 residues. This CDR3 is CASSLGVSGSTDTQYF. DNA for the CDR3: TGTGCCAGCAGCTTAGGGGTTAGCGGATCCACAGATACGCAGTATTTT.

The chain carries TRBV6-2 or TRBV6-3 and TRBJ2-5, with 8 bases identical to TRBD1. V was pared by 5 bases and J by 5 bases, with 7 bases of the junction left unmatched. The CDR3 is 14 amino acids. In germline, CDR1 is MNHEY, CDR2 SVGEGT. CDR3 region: CASSISGGRETQYF. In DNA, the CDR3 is TGTGCCAGCAGTATCTCAGGGGGCAGGGAGACCCAGTACTTC.

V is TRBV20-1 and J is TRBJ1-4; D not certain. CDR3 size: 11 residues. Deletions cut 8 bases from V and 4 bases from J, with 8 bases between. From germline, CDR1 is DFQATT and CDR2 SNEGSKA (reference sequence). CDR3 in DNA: TGCAGTTTACAGAGTAATGAAAAACTGTTTTTT. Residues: CSLQSNEKLFF.

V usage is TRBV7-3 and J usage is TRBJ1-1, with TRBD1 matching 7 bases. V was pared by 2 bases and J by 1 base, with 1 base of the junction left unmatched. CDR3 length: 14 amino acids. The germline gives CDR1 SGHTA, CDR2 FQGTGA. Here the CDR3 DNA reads TGTGCCAGCAGCTTAGGGACAGCGAACACTGAAGCTTTCTTT. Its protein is CASSLGTANTEAFF.

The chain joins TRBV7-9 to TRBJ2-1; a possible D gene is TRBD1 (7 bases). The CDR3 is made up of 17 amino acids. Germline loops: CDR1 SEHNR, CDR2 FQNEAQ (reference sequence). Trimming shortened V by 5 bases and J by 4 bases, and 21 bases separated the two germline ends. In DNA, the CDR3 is TGTGCCAGCAGCGCGGGGACAGCCAATTTCCGATACAATGAGCAGTTCTTC. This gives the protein CASSAGTANFRYNEQFF.

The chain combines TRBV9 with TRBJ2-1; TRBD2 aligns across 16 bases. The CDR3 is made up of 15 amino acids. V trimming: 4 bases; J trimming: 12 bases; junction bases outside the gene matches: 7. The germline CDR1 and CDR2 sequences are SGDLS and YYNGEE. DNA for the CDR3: TGTGCCAGCAGCCCCGGGACTAGCGGGGGGGCCAGGCAGTTCTTC. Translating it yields CASSPGTSGGARQFF.

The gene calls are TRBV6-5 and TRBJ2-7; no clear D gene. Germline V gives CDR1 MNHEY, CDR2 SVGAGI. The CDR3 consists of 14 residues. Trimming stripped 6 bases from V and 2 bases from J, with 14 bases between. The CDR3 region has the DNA TGTGCCAGCAGGGGAAGGACGGGCCCCTACGAGCAGTACTTC. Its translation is CASRGRTGPYEQYF.

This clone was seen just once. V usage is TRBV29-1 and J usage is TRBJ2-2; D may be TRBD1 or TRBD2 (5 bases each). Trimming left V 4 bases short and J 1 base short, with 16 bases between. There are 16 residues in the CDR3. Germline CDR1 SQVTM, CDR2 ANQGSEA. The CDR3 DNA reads TGCAGCGTTGTAACCCGGGACGGCCAGAACACCGGGGAGCTGTTTTTT. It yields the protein CSVVTRDGQNTGELFF.

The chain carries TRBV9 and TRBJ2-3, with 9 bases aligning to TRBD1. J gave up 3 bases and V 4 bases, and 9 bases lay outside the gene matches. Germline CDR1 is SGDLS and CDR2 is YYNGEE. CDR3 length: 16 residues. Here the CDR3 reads CASSSRGDRATDTQYF. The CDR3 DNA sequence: TGTGCCAGCAGCTCAAGAGGGGACAGGGCGACAGATACGCAGTATTTT. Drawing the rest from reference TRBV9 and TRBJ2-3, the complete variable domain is DSGVTQTPKHLITATGQRVTLRCSPRSGDLSVYWYQQSLDQGLQFLIQYYNGEERAKGNILERFSAQQFPDLHSELNLSSLELGDSALYFCASSSRGDRATDTQYFGPGTRLTVL.

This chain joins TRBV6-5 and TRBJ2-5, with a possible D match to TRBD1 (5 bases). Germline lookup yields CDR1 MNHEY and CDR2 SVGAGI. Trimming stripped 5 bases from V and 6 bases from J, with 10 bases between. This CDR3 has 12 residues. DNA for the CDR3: TGTGCCAGCAGTCTACAGGATAAGACCCAGTACTTC. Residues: CASSLQDKTQYF.

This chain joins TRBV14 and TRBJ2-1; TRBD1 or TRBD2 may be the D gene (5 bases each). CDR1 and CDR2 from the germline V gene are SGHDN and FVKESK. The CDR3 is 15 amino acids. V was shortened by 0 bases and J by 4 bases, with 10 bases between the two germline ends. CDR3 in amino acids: CASSQDEGRYNEQFF. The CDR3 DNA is TGTGCCAGCAGCCAAGATGAGGGGCGGTACAATGAGCAGTTCTTC.

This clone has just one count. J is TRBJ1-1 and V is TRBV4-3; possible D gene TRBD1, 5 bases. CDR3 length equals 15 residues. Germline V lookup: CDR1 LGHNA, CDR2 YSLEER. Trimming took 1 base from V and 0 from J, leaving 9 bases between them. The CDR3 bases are TGCGCCAGCAGCCAAGTTGGGGCCTTGAACACTGAAGCTTTCTTT. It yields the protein CASSQVGALNTEAFF.

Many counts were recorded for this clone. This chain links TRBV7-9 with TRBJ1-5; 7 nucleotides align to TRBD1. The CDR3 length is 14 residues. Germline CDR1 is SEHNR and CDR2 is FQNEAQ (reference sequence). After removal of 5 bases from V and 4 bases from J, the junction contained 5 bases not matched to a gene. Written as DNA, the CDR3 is TGTGCCAGCAGCGAAGGGACAGTAAATCAGCCCCAGCATTTT. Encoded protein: CASSEGTVNQPQHF.

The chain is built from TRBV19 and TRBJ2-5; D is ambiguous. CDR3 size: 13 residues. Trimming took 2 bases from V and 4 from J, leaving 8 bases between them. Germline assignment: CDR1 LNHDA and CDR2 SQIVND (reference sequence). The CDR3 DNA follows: TGTGCCAGTAGTATACGGTGGCGAGAGACCCAGTACTTC. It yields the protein CASSIRWRETQYF. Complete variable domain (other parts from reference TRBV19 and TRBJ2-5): DGGITQSPKYLFRKEGQNVTLSCEQNLNHDAMYWYRQDPGQGLRLIYYSQIVNDFQKGDIAEGYSVSREKKESFPLTVTSAQKNPTAFYLCASSIRWRETQYFGPGTRLLVL.

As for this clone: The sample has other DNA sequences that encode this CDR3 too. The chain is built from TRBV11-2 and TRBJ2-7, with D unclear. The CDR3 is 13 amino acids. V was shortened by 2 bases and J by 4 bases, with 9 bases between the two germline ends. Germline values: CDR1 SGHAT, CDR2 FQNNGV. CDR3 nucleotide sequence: TGTGCCAGCAGCTTAACCCCGGATTACGAGCAGTACGTC. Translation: CASSLTPDYEQYV.

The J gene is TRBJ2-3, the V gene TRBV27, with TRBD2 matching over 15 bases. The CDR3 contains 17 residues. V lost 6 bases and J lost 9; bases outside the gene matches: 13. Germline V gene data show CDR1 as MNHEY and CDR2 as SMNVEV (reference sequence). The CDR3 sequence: CASSLPLGLAGGQTQYF. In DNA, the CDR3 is TGTGCCAGCAGCCTACCTCTAGGACTAGCGGGGGGGCAAACGCAGTATTTT.

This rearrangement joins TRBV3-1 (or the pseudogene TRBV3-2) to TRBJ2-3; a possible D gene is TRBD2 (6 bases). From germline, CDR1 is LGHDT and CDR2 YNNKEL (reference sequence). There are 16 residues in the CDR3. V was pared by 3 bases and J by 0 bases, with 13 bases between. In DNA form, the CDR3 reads TGTGCCAGCAGCCAGTTAGCGGAGACTAGCACAGATACGCAGTATTTT. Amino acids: CASSQLAETSTDTQYF.

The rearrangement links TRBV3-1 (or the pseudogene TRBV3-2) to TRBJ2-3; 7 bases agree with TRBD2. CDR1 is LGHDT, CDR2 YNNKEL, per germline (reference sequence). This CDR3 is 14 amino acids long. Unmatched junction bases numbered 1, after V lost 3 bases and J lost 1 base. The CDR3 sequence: CASSHGLGTDTQYF. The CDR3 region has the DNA TGTGCCAGCAGCCACGGACTAGGCACAGATACGCAGTATTTT.

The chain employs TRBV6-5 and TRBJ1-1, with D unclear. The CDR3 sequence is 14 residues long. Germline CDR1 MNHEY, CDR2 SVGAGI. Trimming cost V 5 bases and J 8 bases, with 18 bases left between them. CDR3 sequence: CASSTGPTNKEAFF. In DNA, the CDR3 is TGTGCCAGCAGTACGGGTCCCACTAACAAGGAAGCTTTCTTT.